The present TCR beta chain was sequenced within a study of cytotoxic CD8 clonotypes in ibrutinib-treated CLL (dated by TCRdb to the early 2020s). Notes on the research overall: The cohort was composed of roughly ten relapsed/refractory and around 15 treatment-naive patients; IGHV unmutated status was identified in 17 patients. Responses were partial in 24 patients and complete in 2; after median about 63 months follow-up, roughly 15 stayed in remission and 12 progressed. Response samples were obtained after a median of approximately eleven months of treatment, with a range of about 6 to 36 months. An average of roughly 250,000 productive templates and 80,000 to 100,000 productive rearrangements was obtained per sample. Of the approximately 91 people in the trial, approximately 26 had longitudinal samples available. Cryopreserved peripheral blood mononuclear cells were collected before treatment, at response, and at either disease progression or sustained remission. Every sample from remission and from progressive disease was obtained while the patients were still on ibrutinib. What the study reported, not specific to this receptor: Public clonotypes were rare and either shrank or stayed stable during treatment, and the rise in clonality at ibrutinib response reflected expansion of private clonotypes. At ibrutinib response clonality went up, during sustained remission it held steady, and at progression it dropped back toward baseline. Sampling times were not matched between sustained-remission and progressing patients, and lymph node repertoires were not studied. At baseline, clonality was higher than in age-matched healthy donors and showed a strong correlation with circulating CD8+ T-cell counts.

Points on this clone: The target of this receptor is not known. No quality values exist for individual bases; no much larger clone is one base distant.

Taken from cysteine to phenylalanine, the CDR3 has 13 residues. Left in the record is the CDR3 DNA by itself, 39 bases read in frame from the first base. V is reduced by 4 bases and J by 4 bases, leaving a spacing of 11 bases between them. Based on the germline V gene, the CDR1 and CDR2 sequences are SGHRS and YFSETQ. Each clonotype received, on average, around 9.6x coverage in deep resolution sequencing performed on a MiSeq, where the target depth lay between 1 in 1 million and 1 in 200,000 T cells. The immunoSEQ hsTCRB Kit was used to generate TCR beta libraries. The authors' analysis ran thus. Data were analyzed with ImmunoSEQ Data Assistant and ImmunoSEQ Analyzer, with V, D and J genes assigned per IMGT definitions. Clonality, which ranges from 0 to 1, was calculated as one minus the normalized Shannon entropy of productive rearrangement frequencies. Public clonotype analysis was restricted to overrepresented clonotypes comprising at least 0.05% of each patient's repertoire. Repertoires from about a dozen age-matched healthy donors in immuneACCESS were used as clonality controls. Not all clones reach the TCRdb copy of this immuneACCESS table, which keeps in-frame sequences only. Checked studies attribute under half of the gap to unresolved V genes and leave the rest unexplained. Clone size and V and J calls were adopted from that table, with D and trimming inferred from the DNA. The sample table records 110,000 to 150,000 clones; 60% to 85% of these occur just once. The ten largest clones capture around 4.9% of the sample.

Sample time point, as interpreted from the label and publication: 24 months on ibrutinib. For TCR beta library preparation, roughly 2 micrograms of genomic DNA were extracted from the cryopreserved PBMCs. Longitudinal blood samples from CLL patients on ibrutinib monotherapy were analyzed using high-throughput TCR beta sequencing. Patients were enrolled in a phase 2 open-label single-center ibrutinib monotherapy trial. This TCR was recovered from a human donor with chronic lymphocytic leukemia. The receptor chain draws on TRBV5-1 and TRBJ1-1, with the D segment identity uncertain. The source material was PBMCs, sampled after 24 months of ibrutinib treatment. The CDR3 reads CASSPGVVTEAFF. The DNA is TGCGCCAGCAGCCCCGGAGTGGTCACTGAAGCTTTCTTT. With all but the CDR3 taken from the reference TRBV5-1 and TRBJ1-1 genes, the full variable domain is: KAGVTQTPRYLIKTRGQQVTLSCSPISGHRSVSWYQQTPGQGLQFLFEYFSETQRNKGNFPGRFSGRQFSNSRSEMNVSTLELGDSALYLCASSPGVVTEAFFGQGTRLTVV.